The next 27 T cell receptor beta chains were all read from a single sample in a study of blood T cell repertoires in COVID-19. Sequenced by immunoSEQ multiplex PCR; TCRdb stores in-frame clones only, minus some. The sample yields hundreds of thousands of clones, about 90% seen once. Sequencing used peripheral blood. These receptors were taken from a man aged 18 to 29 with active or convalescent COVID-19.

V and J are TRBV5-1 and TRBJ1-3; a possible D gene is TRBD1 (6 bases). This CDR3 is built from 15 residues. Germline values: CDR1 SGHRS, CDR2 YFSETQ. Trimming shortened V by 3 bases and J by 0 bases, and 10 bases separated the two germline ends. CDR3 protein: CASSSSGASGNTIYF. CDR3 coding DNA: TGCGCCAGCAGCTCCTCAGGGGCCTCTGGAAACACCATATATTTT.

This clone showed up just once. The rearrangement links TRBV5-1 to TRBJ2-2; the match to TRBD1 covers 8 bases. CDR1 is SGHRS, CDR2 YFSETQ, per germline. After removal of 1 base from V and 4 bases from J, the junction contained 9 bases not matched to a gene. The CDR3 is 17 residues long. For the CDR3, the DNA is TGCGCCAGCAGCTTGACCCGGGACAGGCACGCCACCGGGGAGCTGTTTTTT. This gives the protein CASSLTRDRHATGELFF.

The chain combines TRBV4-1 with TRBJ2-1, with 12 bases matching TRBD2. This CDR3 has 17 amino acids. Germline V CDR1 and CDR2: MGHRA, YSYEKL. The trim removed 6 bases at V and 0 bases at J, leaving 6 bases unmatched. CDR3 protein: CASRRLAGESSYNEQFF. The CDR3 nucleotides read TGCGCCAGCAGGCGACTAGCGGGGGAAAGCTCCTACAATGAGCAGTTCTTC.

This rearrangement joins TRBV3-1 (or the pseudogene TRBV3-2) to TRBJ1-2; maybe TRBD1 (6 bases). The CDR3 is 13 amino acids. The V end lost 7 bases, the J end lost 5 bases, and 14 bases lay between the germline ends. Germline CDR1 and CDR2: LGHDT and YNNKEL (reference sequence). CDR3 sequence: CASTIQGRYGYTF. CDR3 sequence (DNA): TGTGCCAGCACGATACAGGGTCGGTATGGCTACACCTTC.

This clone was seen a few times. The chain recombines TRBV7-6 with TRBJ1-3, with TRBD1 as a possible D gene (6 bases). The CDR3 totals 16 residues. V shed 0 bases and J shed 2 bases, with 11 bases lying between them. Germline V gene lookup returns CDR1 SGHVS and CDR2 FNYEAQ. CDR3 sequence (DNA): TGTGCCAGCAGCTTAGCGCGAACAGGGCCTGGAAACACCATATATTTT. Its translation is CASSLARTGPGNTIYF. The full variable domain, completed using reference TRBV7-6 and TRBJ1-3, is GAGVSQSPRYKVTKRGQDVALRCDPISGHVSLYWYRQALGQGPEFLTYFNYEAQQDKSGLPNDRFSAERPEGSISTLTIQRTEQRDSAMYRCASSLARTGPGNTIYFGEGSWLTVV.

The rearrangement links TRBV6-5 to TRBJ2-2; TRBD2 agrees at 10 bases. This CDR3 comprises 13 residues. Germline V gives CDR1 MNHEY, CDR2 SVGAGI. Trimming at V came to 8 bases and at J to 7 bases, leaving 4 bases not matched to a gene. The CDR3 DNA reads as TGTGCCAGCTCAGGACTAGCGGTCGGGGAGCTGTTTTTT. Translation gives CASSGLAVGELFF.

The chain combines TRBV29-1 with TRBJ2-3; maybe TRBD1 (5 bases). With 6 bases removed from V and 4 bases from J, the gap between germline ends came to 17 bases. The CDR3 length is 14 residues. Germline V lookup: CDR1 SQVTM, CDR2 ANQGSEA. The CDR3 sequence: CSVNQGHKADTQYF. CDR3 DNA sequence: TGCAGCGTAAATCAGGGTCATAAGGCAGATACGCAGTATTTT.

Here the CDR3 reads CASSLLRQGETQYF. As DNA, the CDR3 is TGTGCCAGCAGCTTGCTTCGACAGGGGGAGACCCAGTACTTC. V usage is TRBV7-2 and J usage is TRBJ2-5; 8 bases match TRBD1. The CDR3 has 14 residues. Germline-derived CDR1 and CDR2 are SGHTA and FQGNSA. The V segment lost 3 bases and the J segment 5 bases; nucleotides outside the gene matches: 5.

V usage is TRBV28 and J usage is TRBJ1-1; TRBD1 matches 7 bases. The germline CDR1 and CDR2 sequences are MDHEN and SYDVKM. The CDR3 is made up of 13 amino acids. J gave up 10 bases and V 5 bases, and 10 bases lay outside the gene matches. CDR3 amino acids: CASSRTVGGVAFF. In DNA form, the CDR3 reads TGTGCCAGCAGTAGAACAGTAGGGGGCGTAGCTTTCTTT.

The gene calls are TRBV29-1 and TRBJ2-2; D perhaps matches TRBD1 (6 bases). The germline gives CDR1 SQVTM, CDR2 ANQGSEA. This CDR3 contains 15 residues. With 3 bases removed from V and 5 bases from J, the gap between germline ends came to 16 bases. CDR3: CSVDDRKTGTGELFF. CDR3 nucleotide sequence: TGCAGCGTTGATGACAGGAAAACCGGAACCGGGGAGCTGTTTTTT.

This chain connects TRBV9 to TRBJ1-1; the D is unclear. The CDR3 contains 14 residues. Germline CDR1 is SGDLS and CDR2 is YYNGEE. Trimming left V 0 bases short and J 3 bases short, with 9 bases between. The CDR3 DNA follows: TGTGCCAGCAGCGTAGTGGTGGCGGACACTGAAGCTTTCTTT. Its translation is CASSVVVADTEAFF.

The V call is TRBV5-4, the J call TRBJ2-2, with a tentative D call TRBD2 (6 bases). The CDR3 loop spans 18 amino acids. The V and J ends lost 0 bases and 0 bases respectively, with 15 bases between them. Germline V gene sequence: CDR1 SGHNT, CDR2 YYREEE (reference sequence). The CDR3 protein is CASSLEGLGSANTGELFF. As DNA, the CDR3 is TGTGCCAGCAGCTTGGAGGGACTGGGAAGCGCGAACACCGGGGAGCTGTTTTTT.

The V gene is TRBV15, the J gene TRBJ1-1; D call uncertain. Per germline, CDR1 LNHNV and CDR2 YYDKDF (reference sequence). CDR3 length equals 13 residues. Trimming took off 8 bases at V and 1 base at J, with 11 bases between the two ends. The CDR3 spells CATADNWNTEAFF. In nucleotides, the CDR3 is TGTGCCACCGCCGACAACTGGAACACTGAAGCTTTCTTT.

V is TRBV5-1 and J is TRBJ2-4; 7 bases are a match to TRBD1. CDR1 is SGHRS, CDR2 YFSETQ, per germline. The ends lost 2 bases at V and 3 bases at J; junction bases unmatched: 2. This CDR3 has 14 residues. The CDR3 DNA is TGCGCCAGCAGCTTAGGGGGCGACAAAAACATTCAGTACTTC. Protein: CASSLGGDKNIQYF.

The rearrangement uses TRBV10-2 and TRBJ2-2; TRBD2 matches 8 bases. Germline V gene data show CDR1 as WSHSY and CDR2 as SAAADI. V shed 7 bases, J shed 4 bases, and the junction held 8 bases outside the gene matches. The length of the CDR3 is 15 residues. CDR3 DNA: TGCGCCAGCACCTCGGTAGCGGGGTTCACCGGGGAGCTGTTTTTT. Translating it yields CASTSVAGFTGELFF.

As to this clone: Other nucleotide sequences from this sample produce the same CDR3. CDR3 bases: TGTGCCAGCAGTTCTCCACAGGGATGGAACACTGAAGCTTTCTTT. Its protein product is CASSSPQGWNTEAFF. The chain uses TRBV6-2 or TRBV6-3 and TRBJ1-1; D is perhaps TRBD1 (6 bases). CDR1 is MNHEY, CDR2 SVGEGT, per germline. Between the trimmed V and J ends, which lost 4 bases and 1 base, there was a span of 13 bases. This CDR3 has 15 amino acids.

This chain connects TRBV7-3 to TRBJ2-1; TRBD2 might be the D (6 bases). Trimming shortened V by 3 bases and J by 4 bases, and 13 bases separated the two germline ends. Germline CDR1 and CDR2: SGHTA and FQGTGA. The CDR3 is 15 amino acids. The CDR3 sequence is CASSFSGGVYNEQFF. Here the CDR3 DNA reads TGTGCCAGCAGCTTCTCGGGCGGGGTGTACAATGAGCAGTTCTTC.

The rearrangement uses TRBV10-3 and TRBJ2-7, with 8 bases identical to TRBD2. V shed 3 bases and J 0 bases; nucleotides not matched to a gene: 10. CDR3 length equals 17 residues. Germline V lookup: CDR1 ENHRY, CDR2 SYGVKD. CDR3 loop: CAISDAPSGRSSYEQYF. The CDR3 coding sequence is TGTGCCATCAGTGACGCGCCTAGCGGGCGGAGCTCCTACGAGCAGTACTTC.

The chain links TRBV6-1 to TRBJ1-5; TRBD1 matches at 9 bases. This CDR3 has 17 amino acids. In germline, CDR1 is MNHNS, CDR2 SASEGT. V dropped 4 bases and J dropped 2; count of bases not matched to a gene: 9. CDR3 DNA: TGTGCCAGCAGTGGAAGAGACAGGGGGTATGGCAATCAGCCCCAGCATTTT. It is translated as CASSGRDRGYGNQPQHF.

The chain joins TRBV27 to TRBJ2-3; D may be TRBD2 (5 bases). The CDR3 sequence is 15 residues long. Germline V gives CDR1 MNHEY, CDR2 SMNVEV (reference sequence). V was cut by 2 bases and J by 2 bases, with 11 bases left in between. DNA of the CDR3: TGTGCCAGCAGTTTAATGGGCGGACTCACAGATACGCAGTATTTT. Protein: CASSLMGGLTDTQYF.

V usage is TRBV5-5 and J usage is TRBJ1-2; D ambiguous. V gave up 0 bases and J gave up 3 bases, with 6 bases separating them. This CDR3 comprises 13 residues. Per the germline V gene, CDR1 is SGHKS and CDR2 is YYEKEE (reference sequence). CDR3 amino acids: CASSLGGDYGYTF. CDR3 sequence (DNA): TGTGCCAGCAGCTTGGGCGGGGACTATGGCTACACCTTC.

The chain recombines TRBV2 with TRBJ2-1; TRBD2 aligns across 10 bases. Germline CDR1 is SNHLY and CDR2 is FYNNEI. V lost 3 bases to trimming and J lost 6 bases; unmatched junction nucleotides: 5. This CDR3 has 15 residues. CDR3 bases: TGTGCCAGCAGTGAGATCGCTAGCGGGGGCAATGAGCAGTTCTTC. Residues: CASSEIASGGNEQFF.

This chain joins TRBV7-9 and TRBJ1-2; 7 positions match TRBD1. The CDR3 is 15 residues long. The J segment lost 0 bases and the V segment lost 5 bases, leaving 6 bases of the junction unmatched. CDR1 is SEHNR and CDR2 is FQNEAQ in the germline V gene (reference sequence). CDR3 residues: CASSPAGTANYGYTF. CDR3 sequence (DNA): TGTGCCAGCAGCCCCGCCGGGACAGCTAACTATGGCTACACCTTC.

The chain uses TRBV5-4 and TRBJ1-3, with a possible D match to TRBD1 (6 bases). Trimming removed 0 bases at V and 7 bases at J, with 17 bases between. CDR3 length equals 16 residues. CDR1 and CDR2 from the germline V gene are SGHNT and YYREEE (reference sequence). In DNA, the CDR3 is TGTGCCAGCAGCTTGGGAACCCCGGGGGGCGCTAACACCATATATTTT. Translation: CASSLGTPGGANTIYF.

The CDR3 reads CASSVGLAGGDEQYF. The CDR3 DNA is TGTGCCAGCAGCGTGGGACTAGCGGGAGGGGACGAGCAGTACTTC. This chain uses TRBV13 with TRBJ2-7, with 16 nucleotides matching TRBD2. Germline V gene data show CDR1 as PRHDT and CDR2 as FYEKMQ (reference sequence). CDR3 length: 15 residues. Trimming removed 5 bases from V and 5 bases from J; junction bases left unmatched: 3.

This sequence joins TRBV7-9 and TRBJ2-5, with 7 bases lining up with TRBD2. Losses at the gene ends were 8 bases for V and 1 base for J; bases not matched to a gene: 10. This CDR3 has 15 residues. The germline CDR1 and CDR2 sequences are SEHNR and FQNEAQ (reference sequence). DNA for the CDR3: TGTGCCAGCTCCCCACACTCGGGGGGCCAAGAGACCCAGTACTTC. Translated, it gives CASSPHSGGQETQYF.

The CDR3 region is CASTDRGDTQYF. The DNA of the CDR3 is TGTGCCAGCACCGACAGGGGTGATACGCAGTATTTT. This sequence joins TRBV2 and TRBJ2-3, with 8 bases fitting TRBD1. The CDR3 is 12 amino acids. V gave up 7 bases and J gave up 6 bases; unmatched junction bases: 3. The germline gives CDR1 SNHLY, CDR2 FYNNEI.